This TCR beta chain was obtained from a study of shared clonotypes between healthy human individuals. Healthy and HIV-negative, the adult donors had no recent acute infections or vaccinations. This clone was recorded at least ten times. V was shortened by 0 bases and J by 1 base, with 15 bases between the two germline ends. Germline V gives CDR1 MGHRA, CDR2 YSYEKL. The CDR3 loop spans 18 amino acids. Template amounts of roughly 280 ng DNA, some 30,000 T cell genomes, were employed in unsorted PBMC replicate PCRs. Ten immunoSEQ deep assay plates were used to sequence unsorted PBMC DNA. Original handling: ImmunoSEQ yielded junction-only sequences lacking quality scores, so filtering differed. The assay was immunoSEQ multiplex PCR, and TCRdb's table has in-frame clones only and misses some. V and J calls and clone size are those listed in that table; D and trimming were worked out from the DNA. The repertoire includes hundreds of thousands of clones, about 74% of them detected once, and approximately 12% sits in the top ten.

Sample: PBMCs. The sequence came from a woman in her thirties or forties in good health. Some clones in this sample may be carry-over from other donors' samples. The V and J genes are TRBV4-1 and TRBJ2-2; D remains ambiguous. The CDR3 reads CASSQESPQAMNTGELFF. CDR3 coding DNA: TGCGCCAGCAGCCAAGAAAGTCCGCAGGCCATGAACACCGGGGAGCTGTTTTTT.